The sample holds a few counts of the clone carrying this TCR beta chain. The time point is: pretreatment peripheral blood. Between 1 and 8 samples, pretreatment and on-treatment, were given by each patient. This entry comes from a study of PD-L1 blockade in urothelial cancer. The germline V gene encodes CDR1 SEHNR and CDR2 FQNEAQ (reference sequence). V lost 1 base to trimming and J lost 0 bases; unmatched junction nucleotides: 11. The CDR3 totals 19 residues. Data came from immunoSEQ multiplex PCR; TCRdb stores just in-frame clones and leaves some out. This sample yields roughly 91,000 clones, of which under 90% are seen a single time; approximately 15% belongs to the top ten.

This chain uses TRBV7-9 with TRBJ2-1, with 8 bases that match TRBD2. The receptor was derived from a man aged 55-75 years with urothelial cancer. The specimen was PBMCs, collected around atezolizumab (anti-PD-L1) treatment. DNA for the CDR3: TGTGCCAGCAGCTTAGTGACGAGCGGGAGAATCGGCTCCTACAATGAGCAGTTCTTC. Its protein product is CASSLVTSGRIGSYNEQFF.